This T cell receptor (beta chain) was observed in a study of blood T cell repertoires in COVID-19. The wider study: Sources were T cells, B-cell-depleted T cells, or PBMCs; the material itself was cDNA or gDNA.

In its sample, this clone was seen once. V was clipped by 4 bases and J by 4 bases, with 11 bases between them. Germline CDR1 and CDR2: SQVTM and ANQGSEA. The CDR3 is 13 residues long. As handled by the study authors: Amplification with reference gene primers provided the estimates of nucleated cell counts. The repertoire was sequenced with immunoSEQ multiplex PCR; TCRdb's copy has only in-frame clones and lacks some. V and J calls and clone size are copied from that table; D and trimming were computed from the DNA. The table records about 69,000 clones, 85% to 95% of them present only once. Sequencing was done on a sample of peripheral blood. This receptor was obtained from an older woman with active COVID-19. This chain links TRBV29-1 with TRBJ1-5, with D uncertain. The CDR3 reads CSVVAEGNQPQHF. The CDR3 coding sequence is TGCAGCGTTGTTGCGGAGGGTAATCAGCCCCAGCATTTT. Filled out from reference TRBV29-1 and TRBJ1-5, the complete variable domain reads SAVISQKPSRDICQRGTSLTIQCQVDSQVTMMFWYRQQPGQSLTLIATANQGSEATYESGFVIDKFPISRPNLTFSTLTVSNMSPEDSSIYLCSVVAEGNQPQHFGDGTRLSIL.